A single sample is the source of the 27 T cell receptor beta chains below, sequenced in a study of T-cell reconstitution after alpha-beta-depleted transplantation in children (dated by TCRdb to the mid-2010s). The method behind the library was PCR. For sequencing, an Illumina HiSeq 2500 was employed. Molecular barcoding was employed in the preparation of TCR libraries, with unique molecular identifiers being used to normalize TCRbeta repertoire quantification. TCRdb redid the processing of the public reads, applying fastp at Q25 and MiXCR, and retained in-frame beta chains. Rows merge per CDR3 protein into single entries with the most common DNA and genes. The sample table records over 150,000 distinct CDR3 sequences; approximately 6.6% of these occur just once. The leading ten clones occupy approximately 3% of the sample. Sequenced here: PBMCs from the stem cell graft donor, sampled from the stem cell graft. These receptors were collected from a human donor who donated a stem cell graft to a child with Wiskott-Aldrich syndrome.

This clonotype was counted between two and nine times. CDR3 in DNA: TGTGCCACCCAGTCCGGGACTAGCGGGGGATCCGAGCAGTACTTC. Its translation is CATQSGTSGGSEQYF. The chain carries TRBV3-1 and TRBJ2-7; 14 bases are shared with TRBD2. This CDR3 region has 15 residues. Trimming removed 10 bases from V and 6 bases from J; junction bases left unmatched: 11. Germline V gene lookup returns CDR1 LGHDT and CDR2 YNNKEL (reference sequence).

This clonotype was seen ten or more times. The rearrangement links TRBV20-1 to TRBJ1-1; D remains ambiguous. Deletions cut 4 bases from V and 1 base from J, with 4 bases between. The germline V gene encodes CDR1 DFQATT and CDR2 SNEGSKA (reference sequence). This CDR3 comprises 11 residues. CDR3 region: CSATKNTEAFF. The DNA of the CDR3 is TGCAGTGCTACAAAGAACACTGAAGCTTTCTTT.

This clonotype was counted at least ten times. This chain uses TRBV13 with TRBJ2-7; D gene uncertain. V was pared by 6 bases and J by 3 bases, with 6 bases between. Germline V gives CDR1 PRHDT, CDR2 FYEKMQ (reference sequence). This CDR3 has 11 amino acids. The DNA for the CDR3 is TGTGCCAGCAGTTTTTACTACGAGCAGTACTTC. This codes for CASSFYYEQYF. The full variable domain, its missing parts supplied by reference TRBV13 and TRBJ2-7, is AAGVIQSPRHLIKEKRETATLKCYPIPRHDTVYWYQQGPGQDPQFLISFYEKMQSDKGSIPDRFSAQQFSDYHSELNMSSLELGDSALYFCASSFYYEQYFGPGTRLTVT.

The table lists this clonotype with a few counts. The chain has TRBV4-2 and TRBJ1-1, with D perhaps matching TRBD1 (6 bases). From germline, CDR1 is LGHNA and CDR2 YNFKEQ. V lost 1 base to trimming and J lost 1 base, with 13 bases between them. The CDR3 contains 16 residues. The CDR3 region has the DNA TGTGCCAGCAGCCAAGTACGGGGGCGGGGGAACACTGAAGCTTTCTTT. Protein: CASSQVRGRGNTEAFF.

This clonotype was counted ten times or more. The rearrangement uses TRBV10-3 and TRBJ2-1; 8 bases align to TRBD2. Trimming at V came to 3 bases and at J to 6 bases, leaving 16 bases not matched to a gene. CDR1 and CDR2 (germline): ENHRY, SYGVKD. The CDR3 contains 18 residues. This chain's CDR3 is CAISEPTRSRGVFNEQFF. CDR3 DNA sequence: TGTGCCATCAGTGAACCGACACGATCGCGGGGGGTCTTCAATGAGCAGTTCTTC.

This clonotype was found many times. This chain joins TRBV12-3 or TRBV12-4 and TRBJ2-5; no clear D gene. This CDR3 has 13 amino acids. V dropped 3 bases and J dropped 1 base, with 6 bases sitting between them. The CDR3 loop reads CASSFEVQETQYF. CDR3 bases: TGTGCCAGCAGTTTTGAGGTCCAAGAGACCCAGTACTTC.

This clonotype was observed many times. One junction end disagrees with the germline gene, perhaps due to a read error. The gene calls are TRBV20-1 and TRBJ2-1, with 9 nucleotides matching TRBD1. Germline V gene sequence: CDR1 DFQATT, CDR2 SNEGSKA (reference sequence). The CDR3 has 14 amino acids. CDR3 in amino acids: CSARGTGYYNEQFF. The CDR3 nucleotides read TGCAGTGCCAGAGGGACAGGGTACTACAATGAGCAGTTCTTC.

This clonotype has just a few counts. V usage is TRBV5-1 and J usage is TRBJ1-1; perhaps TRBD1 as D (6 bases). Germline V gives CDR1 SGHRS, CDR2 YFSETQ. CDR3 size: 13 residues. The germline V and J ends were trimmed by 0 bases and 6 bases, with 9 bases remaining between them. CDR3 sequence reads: CASSLAGASEAFF. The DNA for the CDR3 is TGCGCCAGCAGCTTGGCGGGGGCGTCTGAAGCTTTCTTT.

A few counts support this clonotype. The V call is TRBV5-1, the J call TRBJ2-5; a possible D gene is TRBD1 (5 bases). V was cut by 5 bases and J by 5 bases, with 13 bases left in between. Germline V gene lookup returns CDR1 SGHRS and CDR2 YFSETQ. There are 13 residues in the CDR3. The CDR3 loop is CASSGAGMETQYF. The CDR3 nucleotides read TGCGCCAGCAGTGGGGCAGGGATGGAGACCCAGTACTTC.

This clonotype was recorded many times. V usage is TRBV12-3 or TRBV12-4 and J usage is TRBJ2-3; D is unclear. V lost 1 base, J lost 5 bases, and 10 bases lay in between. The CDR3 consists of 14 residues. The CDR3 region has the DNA TGTGCCAGCAGTTTAGGGCCGCTTGGAGATACGCAGTATTTT. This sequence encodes CASSLGPLGDTQYF.

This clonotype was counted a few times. CDR3 bases: TGTGCCAGCAGTTTGGGAGTTCCCGGAGCCCCATTTTATCAGCCCCAGCATTTT. Translated: CASSLGVPGAPFYQPQHF. V is TRBV12-3 or TRBV12-4 and J is TRBJ1-5; D uncertain. The V and J ends lost 3 bases and 5 bases respectively, with 23 bases between them. The CDR3 spans 18 residues.

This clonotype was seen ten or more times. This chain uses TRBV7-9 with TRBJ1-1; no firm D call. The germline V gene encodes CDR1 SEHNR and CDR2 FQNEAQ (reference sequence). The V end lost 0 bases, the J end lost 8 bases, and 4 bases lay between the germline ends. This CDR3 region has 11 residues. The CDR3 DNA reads TGTGCCAGCAGCTTAGCCCTCGAAGCTTTCTTT. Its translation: CASSLALEAFF.

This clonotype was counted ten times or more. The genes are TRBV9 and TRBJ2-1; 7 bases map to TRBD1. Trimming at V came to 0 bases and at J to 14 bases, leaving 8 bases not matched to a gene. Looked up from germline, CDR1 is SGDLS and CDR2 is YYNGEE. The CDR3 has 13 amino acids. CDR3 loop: CASSVEDRDRKFF. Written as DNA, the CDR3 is TGTGCCAGCAGCGTAGAAGACAGGGACCGTAAGTTCTTC.

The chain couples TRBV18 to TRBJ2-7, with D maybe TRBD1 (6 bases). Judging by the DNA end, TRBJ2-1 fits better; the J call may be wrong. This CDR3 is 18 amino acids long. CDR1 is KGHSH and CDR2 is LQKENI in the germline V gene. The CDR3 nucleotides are TGTGCCAGCTCCCCCGAGAACGGGGACATCCTTCCCTACAATGAGCAGTTCTTC. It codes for CASSPENGDILPYNEQFF.

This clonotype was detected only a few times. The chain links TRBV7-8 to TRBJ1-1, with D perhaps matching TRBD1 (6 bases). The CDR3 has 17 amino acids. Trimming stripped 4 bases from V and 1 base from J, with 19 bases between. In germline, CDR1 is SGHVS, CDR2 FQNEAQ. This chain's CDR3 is CASSSFRNRGANTEAFF. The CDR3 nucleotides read TGTGCCAGCAGCTCATTCCGTAACCGGGGGGCGAACACTGAAGCTTTCTTT.

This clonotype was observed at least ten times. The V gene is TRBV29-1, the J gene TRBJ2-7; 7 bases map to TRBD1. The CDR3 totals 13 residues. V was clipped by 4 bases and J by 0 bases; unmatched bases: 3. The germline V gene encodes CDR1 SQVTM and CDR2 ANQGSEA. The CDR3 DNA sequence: TGCAGCGTTGTAGAGGGGGCCTCCTACGAGCAGTACTTC. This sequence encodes CSVVEGASYEQYF.

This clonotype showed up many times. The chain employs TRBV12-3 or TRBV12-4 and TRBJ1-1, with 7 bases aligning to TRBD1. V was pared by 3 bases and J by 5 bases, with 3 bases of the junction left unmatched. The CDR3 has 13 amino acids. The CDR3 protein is CASSFRGRTEAFF. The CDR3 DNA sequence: TGTGCCAGCAGTTTCAGGGGGAGAACTGAAGCTTTCTTT.

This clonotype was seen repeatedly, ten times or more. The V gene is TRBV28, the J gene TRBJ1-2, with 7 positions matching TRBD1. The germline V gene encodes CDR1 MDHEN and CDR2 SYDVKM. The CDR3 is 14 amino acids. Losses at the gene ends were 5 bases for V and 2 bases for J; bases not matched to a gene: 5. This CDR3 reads CASSTLGQNYGYTF. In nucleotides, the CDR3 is TGTGCCAGCAGTACCTTGGGACAGAACTATGGCTACACCTTC.

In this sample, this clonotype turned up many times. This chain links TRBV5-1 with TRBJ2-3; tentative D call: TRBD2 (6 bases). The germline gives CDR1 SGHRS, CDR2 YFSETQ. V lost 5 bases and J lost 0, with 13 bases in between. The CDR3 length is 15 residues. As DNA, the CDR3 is TGCGCCAGCAGTCCCGGGAGCGCGAGCACAGATACGCAGTATTTT. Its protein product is CASSPGSASTDTQYF.

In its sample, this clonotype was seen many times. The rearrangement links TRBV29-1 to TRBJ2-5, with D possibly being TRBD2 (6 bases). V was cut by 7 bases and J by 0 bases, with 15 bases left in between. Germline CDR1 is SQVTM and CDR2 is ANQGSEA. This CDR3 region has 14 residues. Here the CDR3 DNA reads TGCAGCGCTAGACCGACTAGGTACCAAGAGACCCAGTACTTC. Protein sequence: CSARPTRYQETQYF.

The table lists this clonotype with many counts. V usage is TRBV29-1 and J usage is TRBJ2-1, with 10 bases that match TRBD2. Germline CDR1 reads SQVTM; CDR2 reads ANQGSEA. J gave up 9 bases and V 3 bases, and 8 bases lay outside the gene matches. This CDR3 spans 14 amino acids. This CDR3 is CSVEALAGVGEQFF. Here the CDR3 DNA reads TGCAGCGTTGAGGCGCTAGCGGGAGTGGGTGAGCAGTTCTTC.

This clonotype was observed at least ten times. In DNA, the CDR3 is TGTGCCAGTAGTACCCACCGGGAGAACACTGAAGCTTTCTTT. It yields the protein CASSTHRENTEAFF. This chain joins TRBV19 and TRBJ1-1; D is undetermined. Germline V gene lookup returns CDR1 LNHDA and CDR2 SQIVND (reference sequence). The CDR3 has 14 residues. V gave up 4 bases and J gave up 1 base, with 10 bases separating them.

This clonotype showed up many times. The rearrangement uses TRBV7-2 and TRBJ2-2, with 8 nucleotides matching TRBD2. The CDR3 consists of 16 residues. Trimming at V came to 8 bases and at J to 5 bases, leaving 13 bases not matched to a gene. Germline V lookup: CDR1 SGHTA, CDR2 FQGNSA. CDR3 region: CASPNRGGGGTGELFF. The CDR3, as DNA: TGTGCCAGCCCTAATCGGGGGGGCGGTGGGACCGGGGAGCTGTTTTTT.

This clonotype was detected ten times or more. CDR3 region: CASSLAGSDRNTEAFF. The CDR3 DNA follows: TGTGCCAGCAGCTTAGCGGGGTCAGATAGGAACACTGAAGCTTTCTTT. V is TRBV13 and J is TRBJ1-1; no definite D call. Germline CDR1 and CDR2: PRHDT and FYEKMQ (reference sequence). CDR3 length equals 16 residues. Deletions cut 1 base from V and 1 base from J, with 13 bases between.

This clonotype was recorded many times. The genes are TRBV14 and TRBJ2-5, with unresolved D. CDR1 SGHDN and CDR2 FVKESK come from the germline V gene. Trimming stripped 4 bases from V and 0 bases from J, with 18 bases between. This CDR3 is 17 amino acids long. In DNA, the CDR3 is TGTGCCAGCAGCCGGCCGGGTCCAGCTGTGTACCAAGAGACCCAGTACTTC. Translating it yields CASSRPGPAVYQETQYF.

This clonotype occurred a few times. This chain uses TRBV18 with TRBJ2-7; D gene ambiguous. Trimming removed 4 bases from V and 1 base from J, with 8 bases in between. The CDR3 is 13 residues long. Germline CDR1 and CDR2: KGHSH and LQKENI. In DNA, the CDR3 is TGTGCCAGCTCACACACAGTATCCTACGAGCAGTACTTC. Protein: CASSHTVSYEQYF.

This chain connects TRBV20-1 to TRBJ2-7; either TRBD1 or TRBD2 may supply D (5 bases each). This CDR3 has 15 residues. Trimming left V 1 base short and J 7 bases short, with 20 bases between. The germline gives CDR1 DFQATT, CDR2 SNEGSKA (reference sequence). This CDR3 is CSARVPIGDAGEQYF. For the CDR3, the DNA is TGCAGTGCTAGAGTCCCAATCGGGGACGCCGGGGAGCAGTACTTC.